This passage covers 5 T cell receptor beta chains from one sample sequenced in a study of blood T cell repertoires in COVID-19. Libraries were prepared by immunoSEQ multiplex PCR; TCRdb keeps only in-frame clonotypes and omits some of them. This table holds roughly 130,000 clones, 75% to 90% found once. The sample was PBMCs or T cells enriched from blood (not recorded which). These receptors came from a woman aged 45-60 years who had recovered from COVID-19.

V and J are TRBV7-6 and TRBJ2-3, with TRBD2 matching 13 bases. V dropped 3 bases and J dropped 2; count of bases not matched to a gene: 5. Per the germline V gene, CDR1 is SGHVS and CDR2 is FNYEAQ. This CDR3 contains 17 residues. CDR3: CASSFRTSGGDTDTQYF. The DNA for the CDR3 is TGTGCCAGCAGCTTCAGGACTAGCGGGGGAGACACAGATACGCAGTATTTT.

The V gene is TRBV7-2, the J gene TRBJ1-6; the D gene is possibly TRBD1 (6 bases). Trimming pared 6 bases from V and 4 bases from J, leaving 13 bases between. There are 15 residues in the CDR3. Germline V gives CDR1 SGHTA, CDR2 FQGNSA. In DNA, the CDR3 is TGTGCCAGCAGAGAGCTACAGGGTTATAATTCACCCCTCCACTTT. Translating it yields CASRELQGYNSPLHF.

The V call is TRBV3-1 (or the pseudogene TRBV3-2), the J call TRBJ1-3; 11 bases match TRBD1. The CDR3 has 17 residues. Germline lookup yields CDR1 LGHDT and CDR2 YNNKEL (reference sequence). V lost 4 bases and J lost 2; bases outside the gene matches: 7. This chain's CDR3 is CASSPRTGGLTGNTIYF. DNA for the CDR3: TGTGCCAGCAGCCCCCGGACAGGGGGCCTTACTGGAAACACCATATATTTT.

This chain connects TRBV27 to TRBJ2-7; D might be TRBD2 (6 bases). This CDR3 region has 14 residues. The germline CDR1 and CDR2 sequences are MNHEY and SMNVEV (reference sequence). V dropped 5 bases and J dropped 2 bases, with 13 bases sitting between them. The CDR3 sequence is CASSAGTETYEQYF. The DNA of the CDR3 is TGTGCCAGCAGTGCGGGGACGGAAACCTACGAGCAGTACTTC.

This clone was detected only a few times. V and J are TRBV6-2 or TRBV6-3 and TRBJ2-7; 9 bases align to TRBD1. Germline V lookup: CDR1 MNHEY, CDR2 SVGEGT. Trimming cost V 5 bases and J 5 bases; bases outside gene matches: 16. The CDR3 extends over 17 amino acids. The CDR3 sequence: CASSTFSATGGGNEQYF. CDR3 DNA sequence: TGTGCCAGCAGTACCTTCTCGGCGACAGGGGGAGGCAACGAGCAGTACTTC.